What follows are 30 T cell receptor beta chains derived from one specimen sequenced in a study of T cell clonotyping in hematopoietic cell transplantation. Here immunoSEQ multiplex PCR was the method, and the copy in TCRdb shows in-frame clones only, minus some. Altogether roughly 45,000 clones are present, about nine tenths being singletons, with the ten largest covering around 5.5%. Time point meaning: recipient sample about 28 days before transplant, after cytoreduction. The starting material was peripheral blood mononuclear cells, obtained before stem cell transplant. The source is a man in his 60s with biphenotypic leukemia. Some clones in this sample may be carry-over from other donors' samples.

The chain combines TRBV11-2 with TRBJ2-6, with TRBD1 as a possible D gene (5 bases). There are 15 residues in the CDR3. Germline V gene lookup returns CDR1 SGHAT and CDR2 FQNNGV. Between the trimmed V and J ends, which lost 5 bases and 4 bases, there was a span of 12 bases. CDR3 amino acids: CASSVDRQGANVLTF. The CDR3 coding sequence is TGTGCCAGCAGCGTCGACAGACAGGGGGCCAACGTCCTGACTTTC.

CDR3 amino acids: CASSFRDTGELFF. CDR3 nucleotides: TGCGCCAGCAGCTTCCGGGACACCGGGGAGCTGTTTTTT. The V call is TRBV5-1, the J call TRBJ2-2, with unresolved D. The CDR3 runs to 13 residues. Germline CDR1 and CDR2: SGHRS and YFSETQ. V shed 2 bases and J shed 3 bases, with 5 bases lying between them.

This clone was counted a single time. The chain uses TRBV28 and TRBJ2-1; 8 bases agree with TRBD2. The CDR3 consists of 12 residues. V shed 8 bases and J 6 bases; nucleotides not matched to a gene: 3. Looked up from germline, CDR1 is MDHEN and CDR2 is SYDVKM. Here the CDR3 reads CASGTSPNEQFF. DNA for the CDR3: TGTGCCAGCGGGACTAGTCCCAATGAGCAGTTCTTC. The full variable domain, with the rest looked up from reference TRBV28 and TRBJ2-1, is DVKVTQSSRYLVKRTGEKVFLECVQDMDHENMFWYRQDPGLGLRLIYFSYDVKMKEKGDIPEGYSVSREKKERFSLILESASTNQTSMYLCASGTSPNEQFFGPGTRLTVL.

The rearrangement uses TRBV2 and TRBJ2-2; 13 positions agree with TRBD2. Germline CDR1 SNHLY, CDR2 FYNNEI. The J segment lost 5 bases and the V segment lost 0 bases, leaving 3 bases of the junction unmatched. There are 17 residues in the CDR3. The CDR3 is CASSEAGLAGRTGELFF. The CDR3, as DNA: TGTGCCAGCAGTGAAGCGGGACTAGCGGGAAGAACCGGGGAGCTGTTTTTT.

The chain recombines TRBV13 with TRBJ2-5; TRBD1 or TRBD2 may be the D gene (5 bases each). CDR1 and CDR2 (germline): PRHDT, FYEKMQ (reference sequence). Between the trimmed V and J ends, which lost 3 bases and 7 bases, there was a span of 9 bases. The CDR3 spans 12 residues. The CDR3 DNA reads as TGTGCCAGCAGCTTGGGGGATGGGACCCAGTACTTC. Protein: CASSLGDGTQYF.

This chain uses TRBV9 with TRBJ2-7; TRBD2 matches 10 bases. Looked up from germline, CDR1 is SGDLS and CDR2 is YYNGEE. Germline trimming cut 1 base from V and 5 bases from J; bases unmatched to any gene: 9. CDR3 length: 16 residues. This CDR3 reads CASSVTPRLAGDEQYF. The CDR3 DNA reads TGTGCCAGCAGCGTAACCCCACGGCTAGCGGGAGACGAGCAGTACTTC.

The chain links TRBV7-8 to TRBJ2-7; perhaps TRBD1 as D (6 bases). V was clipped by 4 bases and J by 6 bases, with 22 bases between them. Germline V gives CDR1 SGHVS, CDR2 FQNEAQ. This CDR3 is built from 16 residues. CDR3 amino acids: CASSSSQGSPTVEQYF. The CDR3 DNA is TGTGCCAGCAGCTCCTCACAGGGAAGTCCTACGGTCGAGCAGTACTTC.

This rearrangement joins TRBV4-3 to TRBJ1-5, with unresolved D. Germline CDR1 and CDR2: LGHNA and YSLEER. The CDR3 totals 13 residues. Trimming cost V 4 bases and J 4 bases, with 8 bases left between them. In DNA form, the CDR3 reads TGCGCCAGCAGCCTAAATCTTAATCAGCCCCAGCATTTT. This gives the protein CASSLNLNQPQHF.

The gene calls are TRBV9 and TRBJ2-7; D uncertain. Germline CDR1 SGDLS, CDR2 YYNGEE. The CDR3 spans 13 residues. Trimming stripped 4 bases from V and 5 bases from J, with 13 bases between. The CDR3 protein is CASSPSDWDEQYF. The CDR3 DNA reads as TGTGCCAGCAGCCCTTCAGACTGGGACGAGCAGTACTTC.

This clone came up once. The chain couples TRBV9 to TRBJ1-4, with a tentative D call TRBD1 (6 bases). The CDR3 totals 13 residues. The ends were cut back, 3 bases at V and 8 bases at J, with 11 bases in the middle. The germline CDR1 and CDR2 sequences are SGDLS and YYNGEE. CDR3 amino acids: CASSEDSGEKLFF. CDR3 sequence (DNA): TGTGCCAGCAGCGAGGACAGTGGCGAAAAACTGTTTTTT.

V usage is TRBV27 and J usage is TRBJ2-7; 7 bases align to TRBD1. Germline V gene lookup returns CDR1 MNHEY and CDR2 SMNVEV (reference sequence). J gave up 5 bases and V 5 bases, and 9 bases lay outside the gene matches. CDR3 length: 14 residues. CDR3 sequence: CASSQDRDSDEQYF. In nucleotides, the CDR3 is TGTGCCAGCAGTCAAGACCGGGACAGTGACGAGCAGTACTTC.

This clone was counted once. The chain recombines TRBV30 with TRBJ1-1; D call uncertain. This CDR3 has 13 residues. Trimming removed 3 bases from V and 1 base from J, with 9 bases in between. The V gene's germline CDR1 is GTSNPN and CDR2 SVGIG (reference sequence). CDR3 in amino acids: CAWRTRENTEAFF. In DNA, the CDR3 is TGTGCCTGGAGGACACGGGAGAACACTGAAGCTTTCTTT.

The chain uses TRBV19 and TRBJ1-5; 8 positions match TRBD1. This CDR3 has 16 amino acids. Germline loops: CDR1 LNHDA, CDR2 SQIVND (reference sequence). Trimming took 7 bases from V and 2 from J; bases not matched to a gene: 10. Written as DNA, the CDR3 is TGTGCCAGTACCCAAGACAGGGGAGAGGGCAATCAGCCCCAGCATTTT. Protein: CASTQDRGEGNQPQHF. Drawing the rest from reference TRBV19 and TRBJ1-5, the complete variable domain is DGGITQSPKYLFRKEGQNVTLSCEQNLNHDAMYWYRQDPGQGLRLIYYSQIVNDFQKGDIAEGYSVSREKKESFPLTVTSAQKNPTAFYLCASTQDRGEGNQPQHFGDGTRLSIL.

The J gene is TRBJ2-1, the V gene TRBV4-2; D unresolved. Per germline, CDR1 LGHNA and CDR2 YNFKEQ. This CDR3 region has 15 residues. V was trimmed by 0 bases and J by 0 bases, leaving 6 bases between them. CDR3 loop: CASSQDRSSYNEQFF. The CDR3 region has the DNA TGTGCCAGCAGCCAAGATCGTAGCTCCTACAATGAGCAGTTCTTC.

This CDR3 is CASSQGLRGYNEQFF. The DNA of the CDR3 is TGCGCCAGCAGCCAAGGTCTCAGGGGCTACAATGAGCAGTTCTTC. This chain connects TRBV4-1 to TRBJ2-1, with a possible D match to TRBD1 (6 bases). V lost 1 base and J lost 3, with 10 bases in between. The CDR3 consists of 15 residues. Germline CDR1 and CDR2: MGHRA and YSYEKL.

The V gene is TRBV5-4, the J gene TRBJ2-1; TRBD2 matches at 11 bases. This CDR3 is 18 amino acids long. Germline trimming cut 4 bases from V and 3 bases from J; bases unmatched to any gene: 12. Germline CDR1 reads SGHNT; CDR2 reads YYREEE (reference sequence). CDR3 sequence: CASSPGSSGRAFYNEQFF. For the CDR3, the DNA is TGTGCCAGCAGCCCTGGTAGTAGCGGGAGGGCCTTCTACAATGAGCAGTTCTTC.

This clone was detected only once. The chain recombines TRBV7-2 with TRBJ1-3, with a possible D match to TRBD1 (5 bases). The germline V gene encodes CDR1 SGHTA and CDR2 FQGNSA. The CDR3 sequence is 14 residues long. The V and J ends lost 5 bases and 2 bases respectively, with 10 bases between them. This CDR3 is CASSLGLTGNTIYF. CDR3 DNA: TGTGCCAGCAGCCTGGGACTCACTGGAAACACCATATATTTT.

DNA for the CDR3: TGTGCCTGGAGTTCAGGGGCCTTCGGCTCCTACGAGCAGTACTTC. Residues: CAWSSGAFGSYEQYF. The chain couples TRBV30 to TRBJ2-7, with TRBD1 as a possible D gene (6 bases). Trimming shortened V by 2 bases and J by 0 bases, and 14 bases separated the two germline ends. The CDR3 covers 15 residues. Germline CDR1 reads GTSNPN; CDR2 reads SVGIG (reference sequence).

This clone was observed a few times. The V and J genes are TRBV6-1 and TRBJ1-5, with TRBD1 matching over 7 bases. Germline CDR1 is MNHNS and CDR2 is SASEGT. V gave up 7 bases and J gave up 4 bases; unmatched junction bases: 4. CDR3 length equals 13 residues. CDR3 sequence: CASTRQGNQPQHF. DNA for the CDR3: TGTGCCAGCACCCGACAGGGTAATCAGCCCCAGCATTTT.

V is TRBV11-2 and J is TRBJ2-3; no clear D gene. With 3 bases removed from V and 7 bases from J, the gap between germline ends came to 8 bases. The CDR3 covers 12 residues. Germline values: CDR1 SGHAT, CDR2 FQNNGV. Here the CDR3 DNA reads TGTGCCAGCAGCTTCTCCCCTTATACGCAGTATTTT. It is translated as CASSFSPYTQYF.

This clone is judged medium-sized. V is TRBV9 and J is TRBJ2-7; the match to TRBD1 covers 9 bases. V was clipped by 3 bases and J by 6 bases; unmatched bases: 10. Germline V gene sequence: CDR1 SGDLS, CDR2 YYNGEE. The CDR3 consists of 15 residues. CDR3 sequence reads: CASSADRGGYGEQYF. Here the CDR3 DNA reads TGTGCCAGCAGCGCGGACAGGGGCGGATATGGCGAGCAGTACTTC.

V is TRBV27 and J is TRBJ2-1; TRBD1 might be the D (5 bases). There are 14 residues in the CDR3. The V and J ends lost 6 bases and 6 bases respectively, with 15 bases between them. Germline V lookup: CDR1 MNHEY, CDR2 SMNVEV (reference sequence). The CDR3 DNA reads TGTGCCAGCAGGCCTCCAGGGCCCTCCAATGAGCAGTTCTTC. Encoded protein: CASRPPGPSNEQFF.

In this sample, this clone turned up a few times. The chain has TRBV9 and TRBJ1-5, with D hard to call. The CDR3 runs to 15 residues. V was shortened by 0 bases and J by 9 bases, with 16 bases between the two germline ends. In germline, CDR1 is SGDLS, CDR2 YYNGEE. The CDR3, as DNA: TGTGCCAGCAGCGTAGCTTCGGGTCCAAATTGGCCCCAGCATTTT. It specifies CASSVASGPNWPQHF.

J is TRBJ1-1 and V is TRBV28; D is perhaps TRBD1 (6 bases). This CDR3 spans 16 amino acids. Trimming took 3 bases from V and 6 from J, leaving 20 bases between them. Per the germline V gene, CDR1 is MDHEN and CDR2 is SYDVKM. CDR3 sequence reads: CASSLLALVGGPEAFF. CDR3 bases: TGTGCCAGCAGTTTGTTGGCCTTGGTGGGGGGCCCTGAAGCTTTCTTT.

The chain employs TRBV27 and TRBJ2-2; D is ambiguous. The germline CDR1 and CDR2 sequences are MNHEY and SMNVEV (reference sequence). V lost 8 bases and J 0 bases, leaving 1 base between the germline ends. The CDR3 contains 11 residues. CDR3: CASANTGELFF. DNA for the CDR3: TGTGCCAGCGCGAACACCGGGGAGCTGTTTTTT.

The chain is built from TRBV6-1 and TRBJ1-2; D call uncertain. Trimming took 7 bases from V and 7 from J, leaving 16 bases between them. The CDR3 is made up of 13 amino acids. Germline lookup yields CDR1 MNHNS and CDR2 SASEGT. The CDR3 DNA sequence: TGTGCCAGCAAGGATGAGTTCGGAGGTGGCTACACCTTC. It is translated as CASKDEFGGGYTF.

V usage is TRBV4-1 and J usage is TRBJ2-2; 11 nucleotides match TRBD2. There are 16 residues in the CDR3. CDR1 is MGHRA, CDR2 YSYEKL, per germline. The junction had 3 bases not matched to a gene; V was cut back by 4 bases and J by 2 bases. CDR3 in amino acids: CASSRGLAENTGELFF. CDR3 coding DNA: TGCGCCAGCAGCCGGGGACTAGCGGAAAACACCGGGGAGCTGTTTTTT.

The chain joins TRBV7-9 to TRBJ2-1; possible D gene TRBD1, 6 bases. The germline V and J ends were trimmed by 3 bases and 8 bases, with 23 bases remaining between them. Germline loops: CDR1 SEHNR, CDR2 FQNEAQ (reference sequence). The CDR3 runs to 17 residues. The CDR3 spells CASSFVSVRGKGDEQFF. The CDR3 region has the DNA TGTGCCAGCAGCTTTGTTTCGGTCCGGGGCAAGGGGGATGAGCAGTTCTTC.

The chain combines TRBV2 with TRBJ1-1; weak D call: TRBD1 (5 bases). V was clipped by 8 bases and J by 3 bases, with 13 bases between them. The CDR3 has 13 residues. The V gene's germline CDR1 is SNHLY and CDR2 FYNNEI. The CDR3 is CASLLSGYTEAFF. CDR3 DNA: TGTGCCAGCCTCCTTTCAGGGTACACTGAAGCTTTCTTT.

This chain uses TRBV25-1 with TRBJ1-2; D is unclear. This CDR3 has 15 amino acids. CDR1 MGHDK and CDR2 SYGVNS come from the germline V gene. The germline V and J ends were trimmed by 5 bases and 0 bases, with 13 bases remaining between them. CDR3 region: CASSFSGSANYGYTF. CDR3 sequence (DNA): TGTGCCAGCAGTTTTTCGGGAAGTGCTAACTATGGCTACACCTTC.